This TCR beta chain was identified during a study of cytomegalovirus exposure and HLA in healthy donors. Study overall: In terms of ancestry, the Caucasian-associated cluster contained roughly 80% of the approximately 420 genotyped donors.

Despite likely unrecorded immune exposures, the donors were nominally healthy at the time of sampling. Use of 60 Vbeta and 13 Jbeta primers characterized the PCR. Libraries were prepared by immunoSEQ multiplex PCR; TCRdb keeps only in-frame clonotypes and omits some of them. The sample has over 200,000 clones; just under 85% are singletons. The clonotype was recovered from a woman between 40 and 55 years old in good health and CMV-seronegative. The sequenced material came from PBMCs.

CDR3 amino acids: CASSLTGPQANSPLHF. The CDR3 DNA sequence: TGCGCCAGCAGCTTAACAGGGCCCCAGGCCAATTCACCCCTCCACTTT. The chain combines TRBV5-1 with TRBJ1-6; the D gene is possibly TRBD1 (6 bases). The CDR3 covers 16 residues. V was pared by 2 bases and J by 7 bases, with 16 bases between. CDR1 and CDR2 (germline): SGHRS, YFSETQ.